This record concerns one T cell receptor beta chain sequence. The antigen is undetermined. This CDR3 spans 14 amino acids. Trimming cost V 5 bases and J 5 bases, with 16 bases left between them. Germline-derived CDR1 and CDR2 are SGHNT and YYREEE (reference sequence). These data are taken from a study of cytomegalovirus exposure and HLA in healthy donors. General study results and limits: Generally TCR sequences proved uncommon, though certain public TCRs appeared in numerous donors. Specific recognition of CMV antigens was confirmed in vitro for a few chains (all CMV-associated).

Both 60 Vbeta primers and 13 Jbeta primers went into the PCR. Measured with immunoSEQ multiplex PCR; TCRdb has only the in-frame clones, and not every one. The repertoire holds 30,000 to 45,000 clones, with 80% to 90% as singletons. This receptor was obtained from a woman in her 40s in good health and CMV-seronegative. The material sequenced was PBMCs. The V gene is TRBV5-4, the J gene TRBJ1-2; no firm D call. CDR3 region: CASSPGGLLYGYTF. DNA of the CDR3: TGTGCCAGCAGTCCCGGCGGGCTTCTATATGGCTACACCTTC.